Sequencing of this T cell receptor beta chain was carried out in a study of PD-1 blockade in classical Hodgkin lymphoma. Study information: Patients got intravenous nivolumab 3 mg/kg every 2 weeks.

All patients relapsed after autologous stem cell transplantation, and brentuximab vedotin exposure varied. To note about this clone: Its cognate antigen is unknown. The junction does not match germline at one end; this may be a read error.

Study findings and constraints: Undefined causes, possibly disease activity or prior therapy, underlie the repertoire differences.

TCRdb keeps only in-frame clones here, not all; method: immunoSEQ multiplex PCR. The profile covers more than 15,000 clones, with 70% to 90% appearing a single time and around 12% taken by the ten largest. The specimen comprised peripheral blood mononuclear cells (PBMCs), sampled before the second cycle of nivolumab. This sequence was found in a human donor with classical Hodgkin lymphoma.

The CDR3 spells CASRLGRDTFNYGYTF. The CDR3 DNA follows: TGCGCCAGCAGGTTGGGACGGGACACCTTTAACTATGGCTACACCTTC. This sequence joins TRBV5-1 and TRBJ1-2; D possibly corresponds to TRBD1 (6 bases). The CDR3 extends over 16 amino acids. CDR1 SGHRS and CDR2 YFSETQ come from the germline V gene.